The 25 T cell receptor beta chains below come from one sample, sequenced in a study of blood T cell repertoires in COVID-19. Clones were sequenced by immunoSEQ multiplex PCR, and TCRdb holds only the in-frame ones, with some missing. This table holds 150,000 or so clones, approximately 90% found once. The material sequenced was peripheral blood. Receptors originate from a woman in her seventies with acute or convalescent COVID-19.

V gene TRBV19 combines with J gene TRBJ2-1; 10 bases align to TRBD2. Per germline, CDR1 LNHDA and CDR2 SQIVND (reference sequence). Trimming at V came to 4 bases and at J to 9 bases, leaving 9 bases not matched to a gene. There are 15 residues in the CDR3. CDR3 coding DNA: TGTGCCAGTAGTAGCTCTAGCGGGGGTCAAACTGAGCAGTTCTTC. Its translation: CASSSSSGGQTEQFF.

The gene calls are TRBV7-9 and TRBJ1-4; D may be TRBD1 (5 bases). Trimming took 3 bases from V and 3 from J, leaving 11 bases between them. The CDR3 length is 15 residues. Germline CDR1 reads SEHNR; CDR2 reads FQNEAQ (reference sequence). This CDR3 is CASSFRQPSNEKLFF. The CDR3 region has the DNA TGTGCCAGCAGCTTTCGACAGCCGTCTAATGAAAAACTGTTTTTT.

The chain employs TRBV18 and TRBJ1-4, with D hard to call. Trimming stripped 2 bases from V and 3 bases from J, with 13 bases between. The CDR3 is made up of 16 amino acids. The germline gives CDR1 KGHSH, CDR2 LQKENI. DNA of the CDR3: TGTGCCAGCTCACCAGCAGTCTCCGGGGCTAATGAAAAACTGTTTTTT. As protein: CASSPAVSGANEKLFF. Combining the CDR3 with reference TRBV18 and TRBJ1-4 gives the whole variable domain NAGVMQNPRHLVRRRGQEARLRCSPMKGHSHVYWYRQLPEEGLKFMVYLQKENIIDESGMPKERFSAEFPKEGPSILRIQQVVRGDSAAYFCASSPAVSGANEKLFFGSGTQLSVL.

CDR3 bases: TGTGCCATCAGTGAATCGGACAGAAGCTCTGGAAACACCATATATTTT. The encoded protein is CAISESDRSSGNTIYF. The rearrangement uses TRBV10-3 and TRBJ1-3; D is possibly TRBD1 (6 bases). The CDR3 totals 16 residues. Germline-derived CDR1 and CDR2 are ENHRY and SYGVKD. V shed 3 bases and J shed 0 bases, with 12 bases lying between them.

The J gene is TRBJ2-2, the V gene TRBV5-1; D possibly corresponds to TRBD1 (5 bases). Trimming took 0 bases from V and 2 from J, leaving 8 bases between them. This CDR3 has 15 residues. Germline V CDR1 and CDR2: SGHRS, YFSETQ. The CDR3 DNA is TGCGCCAGCAGCTTGGAAGGGGCTAACACCGGGGAGCTGTTTTTT. This gives the protein CASSLEGANTGELFF.

As to this clone: Other DNA sequences within the sample encode an identical CDR3. This chain links TRBV3-1 (or the pseudogene TRBV3-2) with TRBJ1-1; maybe TRBD1 (6 bases). V was trimmed by 3 bases and J by 1 base, leaving 6 bases between them. This CDR3 contains 13 residues. Germline lookup yields CDR1 LGHDT and CDR2 YNNKEL (reference sequence). This chain's CDR3 is CASSQGQNTEAFF. The CDR3 nucleotides are TGTGCCAGCAGCCAGGGACAGAACACTGAAGCTTTCTTT.

Remarks on this clone: The sample has other DNA sequences that encode this CDR3 too. The rearrangement joins TRBV3-1 (or the pseudogene TRBV3-2) to TRBJ2-1; D is unclear. The CDR3 extends over 15 amino acids. V was pared by 0 bases and J by 0 bases, with 6 bases between. Germline CDR1 reads LGHDT; CDR2 reads YNNKEL (reference sequence). The CDR3 DNA reads as TGTGCCAGCAGCCAAGAAGCGAGCTCCTACAATGAGCAGTTCTTC. This sequence encodes CASSQEASSYNEQFF.

Here the CDR3 reads CASSLVQGALNTEAFF. Here the CDR3 DNA reads TGTGCCAGCAGCCTCGTACAGGGGGCTCTGAACACTGAAGCTTTCTTT. The rearrangement uses TRBV13 and TRBJ1-1; 9 nucleotides match TRBD1. Germline values: CDR1 PRHDT, CDR2 FYEKMQ (reference sequence). V was pared by 5 bases and J by 0 bases, with 7 bases of the junction left unmatched. The CDR3 runs to 16 residues.

This clone has a handful of counts. The genes are TRBV7-2 and TRBJ1-5; 8 bases map to TRBD1. CDR3 length equals 16 residues. CDR1 is SGHTA and CDR2 is FQGNSA in the germline V gene. Trimming at V came to 0 bases and at J to 4 bases, leaving 5 bases not matched to a gene. In nucleotides, the CDR3 is TGTGCCAGCAGCTTAGCAGGGACAGGACTAAATCAGCCCCAGCATTTT. It translates to CASSLAGTGLNQPQHF.

The chain couples TRBV5-4 to TRBJ1-1; TRBD1 matches at 7 bases. The CDR3 covers 13 residues. After removal of 4 bases from V and 4 bases from J, the junction contained 4 bases not matched to a gene. CDR1 is SGHNT and CDR2 is YYREEE in the germline V gene (reference sequence). CDR3 sequence: CASSQRGRTEAFF. CDR3 bases: TGTGCCAGCAGCCAAAGGGGGCGCACTGAAGCTTTCTTT.

The chain joins TRBV19 to TRBJ2-7; 8 bases match TRBD1. V shed 3 bases, J shed 0 bases, and the junction held 4 bases outside the gene matches. CDR1 is LNHDA, CDR2 SQIVND, per germline (reference sequence). The CDR3 sequence is 15 residues long. The DNA of the CDR3 is TGTGCCAGTAGTATCCGACAGGGGAGCTCCTACGAGCAGTACTTC. Protein: CASSIRQGSSYEQYF.

The sample holds many counts of this clone. This rearrangement joins TRBV16 to TRBJ2-2; D perhaps matches TRBD1 (5 bases). Per germline, CDR1 KGHSY and CDR2 FQNENV. The CDR3 has 15 residues. Trimming pared 4 bases from V and 0 bases from J, leaving 9 bases between. This chain's CDR3 is CASSPGHANTGELFF. The CDR3, as DNA: TGTGCCAGCAGCCCCGGACACGCGAACACCGGGGAGCTGTTTTTT.

CDR3 region: CASSPRQGQQETQYF. The CDR3 DNA sequence: TGTGCCAGCTCACCTAGACAGGGCCAACAAGAGACCCAGTACTTC. The genes are TRBV18 and TRBJ2-5; the match to TRBD1 covers 7 bases. This CDR3 region has 15 residues. The germline CDR1 and CDR2 sequences are KGHSH and LQKENI. Trimming at V came to 3 bases and at J to 2 bases, leaving 6 bases not matched to a gene. The complete variable domain, with remaining parts taken from reference TRBV18 and TRBJ2-5, reads NAGVMQNPRHLVRRRGQEARLRCSPMKGHSHVYWYRQLPEEGLKFMVYLQKENIIDESGMPKERFSAEFPKEGPSILRIQQVVRGDSAAYFCASSPRQGQQETQYFGPGTRLLVL.

The table lists this clone with a count of one. The chain joins TRBV19 to TRBJ2-5; tentatively, D is TRBD1 (6 bases). Per the germline V gene, CDR1 is LNHDA and CDR2 is SQIVND (reference sequence). Trimming took 2 bases from V and 5 from J, leaving 9 bases between them. This CDR3 region has 13 residues. DNA for the CDR3: TGTGCCAGTAGTATACAGGGGTTGGAGACCCAGTACTTC. Protein: CASSIQGLETQYF.

This sequence joins TRBV7-8 and TRBJ2-1; possibly TRBD2 for D (6 bases). The germline V gene encodes CDR1 SGHVS and CDR2 FQNEAQ. The V end was cut by 6 bases, the J end by 3 bases, with 15 bases between. The CDR3 length is 15 residues. In DNA form, the CDR3 reads TGTGCCAGCAGTACTCGCGGGGTCCTCTACAATGAGCAGTTCTTC. Translated, it gives CASSTRGVLYNEQFF.

J is TRBJ2-3 and V is TRBV4-2; TRBD2 matches at 8 bases. Germline CDR1 is LGHNA and CDR2 is YNFKEQ. Unmatched junction bases numbered 14, after V lost 6 bases and J lost 6 bases. CDR3 size: 16 residues. CDR3 DNA sequence: TGTGCCAGCAGACCCCGAGAGGGCGGGGGGCGTGATACGCAGTATTTT. Translating it yields CASRPREGGGRDTQYF.

This chain connects TRBV4-1 to TRBJ1-1; tentative D call: TRBD1 (6 bases). The V gene's germline CDR1 is MGHRA and CDR2 YSYEKL. V lost 5 bases and J 1 base, leaving 17 bases between the germline ends. The CDR3 sequence is 16 residues long. CDR3 nucleotide sequence: TGCGCCAGCAGCTCCCCTCGGGGGGCTGGGAACACTGAAGCTTTCTTT. This gives the protein CASSSPRGAGNTEAFF.

The chain joins TRBV2 to TRBJ1-3, with D possibly being TRBD1 (6 bases). V shed 3 bases and J shed 8 bases, with 14 bases lying between them. Germline V gene data show CDR1 as SNHLY and CDR2 as FYNNEI. This CDR3 has 14 residues. CDR3: CASSEGTMGHTIYF. As DNA, the CDR3 is TGTGCCAGCAGTGAGGGGACAATGGGACACACCATATATTTT.

The CDR3 nucleotides are TGTGCCAGCAGCCCCGAGTGGTGGAGCTCCTACAATGAGCAGTTCTTC. The encoded protein is CASSPEWWSSYNEQFF. The V call is TRBV7-9, the J call TRBJ2-1, with no clear D. The germline gives CDR1 SEHNR, CDR2 FQNEAQ (reference sequence). Trimming shortened V by 5 bases and J by 0 bases, and 14 bases separated the two germline ends. This CDR3 is built from 16 residues. Full variable domain (outside the CDR3, taken from reference TRBV7-9 and TRBJ2-1): DTGVSQNPRHKITKRGQNVTFRCDPISEHNRLYWYRQTLGQGPEFLTYFQNEAQLEKSRLLSDRFSAERPKGSFSTLEIQRTEQGDSAMYLCASSPEWWSSYNEQFFGPGTRLTVL.

This clone was seen a few times. The rearrangement joins TRBV28 to TRBJ1-6; TRBD1 might be the D (5 bases). Germline V gives CDR1 MDHEN, CDR2 SYDVKM. The CDR3 has 15 amino acids. Trimming took off 2 bases at V and 9 bases at J, with 14 bases between the two ends. Written as DNA, the CDR3 is TGTGCCAGCAGTTTAGACAGTTCCAATTTTTCACCCCTCCACTTT. Its translation: CASSLDSSNFSPLHF.

This clone was picked up one time. The chain carries TRBV11-2 and TRBJ1-6, with D possibly TRBD1 on 6 matching bases. Germline CDR1 SGHAT, CDR2 FQNNGV. The CDR3 loop spans 16 amino acids. V was cut by 0 bases and J by 6 bases, with 12 bases left in between. CDR3 sequence reads: CASSLDGGAPNSPLHF. As DNA, the CDR3 is TGTGCCAGCAGCTTAGATGGGGGGGCGCCTAATTCACCCCTCCACTTT.

The V and J genes are TRBV7-2 and TRBJ2-7, with D tentatively TRBD2 (6 bases). Germline assignment: CDR1 SGHTA and CDR2 FQGNSA. Deletions cut 5 bases from V and 3 bases from J, with 11 bases between. The CDR3 is 13 residues long. CDR3 residues: CASSVGGNYEQYF. DNA for the CDR3: TGTGCCAGCAGCGTCGGAGGGAACTACGAGCAGTACTTC.

J is TRBJ2-2 and V is TRBV5-1, with 8 bases lining up with TRBD1. CDR3 length equals 16 residues. The germline gives CDR1 SGHRS, CDR2 YFSETQ. V dropped 2 bases and J dropped 4; count of bases not matched to a gene: 7. Here the CDR3 DNA reads TGCGCCAGCAGCTTAAGACAGGGGACGGGCACCGGGGAGCTGTTTTTT. It codes for CASSLRQGTGTGELFF.

V is TRBV28 and J is TRBJ2-3; 7 bases align to TRBD2. The ends lost 3 bases at V and 0 bases at J; junction bases unmatched: 9. Germline assignment: CDR1 MDHEN and CDR2 SYDVKM. This CDR3 is built from 17 residues. The CDR3 loop reads CASSLTWGGPSTDTQYF. The CDR3 nucleotides are TGTGCCAGCAGTTTGACCTGGGGGGGACCCAGCACAGATACGCAGTATTTT.

This clone was observed a few times. The genes are TRBV6-5 and TRBJ2-1; D unresolved. This CDR3 comprises 16 residues. Trimming took 2 bases from V and 0 from J, leaving 11 bases between them. Per the germline V gene, CDR1 is MNHEY and CDR2 is SVGAGI. CDR3 loop: CASSYRGARSYNEQFF. CDR3 nucleotides: TGTGCCAGCAGTTACCGAGGCGCTCGCTCCTACAATGAGCAGTTCTTC.